This is a list of T cell receptor beta chains from one sample in a study of Ad26.COV2.S vaccination and SARS-CoV-2 variants. Some clones are missing from TCRdb's copy, which holds only in-frame ones; the method was immunoSEQ multiplex PCR. The sample holds roughly 420,000 clones; approximately 89% are singletons and the top ten take 2.5% to 3%. The sample in question was peripheral blood, obtained in a trial of Ad26.COV2.S vaccine versus placebo. These receptors all come from a person aged 18 to 59 who received the Ad26.COV2.S COVID-19 vaccine or a placebo. Each CDR3 is given with its conserved first and last residue. D genes are given only for firm matches. The listing skips clone size in some rows; elsewhere it reads once, few, many or a size class.

V gene: TRBV28; clone size: few; J gene: TRBJ1-5; D gene: .; CDR3 length: 14; CDR3 protein: CASRSRSGNQPQHF; CDR3 DNA: TGTGCCAGCAGGTCACGGTCGGGCAATCAGCCCCAGCATTTT
V gene: TRBV6-2/TRBV6-3; clone size: .; J gene: TRBJ2-7; D gene: .; CDR3 length: 15; CDR3 protein: CASSYIPGPFYEQYF; CDR3 DNA: TGTGCCAGCAGTTATATCCCAGGTCCATTCTACGAGCAGTACTTC
V gene: TRBV14; clone size: .; J gene: TRBJ1-3; D gene: .; CDR3 length: 14; CDR3 protein: CASSHRTGVGTIYF; CDR3 DNA: TGTGCCAGCAGCCATAGGACTGGAGTTGGTACCATATATTTT
V gene: TRBV6-2/TRBV6-3; clone size: .; J gene: TRBJ1-1; D gene: .; CDR3 length: 16; CDR3 protein: CASSYSLGGQHTEAFF; CDR3 DNA: TGTGCCAGCAGTTACTCTCTCGGGGGGCAGCACACTGAAGCTTTCTTT
V gene: TRBV9; clone size: .; J gene: TRBJ2-2; D gene: .; CDR3 length: 12; CDR3 protein: CASNPYTGELFF; CDR3 DNA: TGTGCCAGCAACCCGTACACCGGGGAGCTGTTTTTT
V gene: TRBV11-2; clone size: once; J gene: TRBJ2-5; D gene: .; CDR3 length: 15; CDR3 protein: CASSPDLGGTETQYF; CDR3 DNA: TGTGCCAGCAGCCCAGATCTGGGGGGCACAGAGACCCAGTACTTC
V gene: TRBV11-3; clone size: .; J gene: TRBJ2-1; D gene: .; CDR3 length: 11; CDR3 protein: CASSLDYEQFF; CDR3 DNA: TGTGCCAGCAGCTTAGATTATGAGCAGTTCTTC
V gene: TRBV6-2/TRBV6-3; clone size: .; J gene: TRBJ2-2; D gene: .; CDR3 length: 13; CDR3 protein: CASSYLSVGELFF; CDR3 DNA: TGTGCCAGCAGTTATCTGAGCGTCGGGGAGCTGTTTTTT
V gene: TRBV11-3; clone size: .; J gene: TRBJ2-1; D gene: .; CDR3 length: 16; CDR3 protein: CASSLVFLSTYNEQFF; CDR3 DNA: TGTGCCAGCAGCTTAGTTTTCCTAAGCACCTACAATGAGCAGTTCTTC
V gene: TRBV5-1; clone size: .; J gene: TRBJ2-4; D gene: .; CDR3 length: 14; CDR3 protein: CASSLGGPKNIQYF; CDR3 DNA: TGCGCCAGCAGCTTGGGGGGACCCAAAAACATTCAGTACTTC
V gene: TRBV28; clone size: once; J gene: TRBJ2-7; D gene: .; CDR3 length: 14; CDR3 protein: CASSLWGSGYEQYF; CDR3 DNA: TGTGCCAGCAGTTTATGGGGTAGCGGTTACGAGCAGTACTTC
V gene: TRBV2; clone size: .; J gene: TRBJ1-4; D gene: .; CDR3 length: 14; CDR3 protein: CASSGRREFVKLFF; CDR3 DNA: TGTGCCAGCAGTGGAAGAAGGGAATTTGTAAAACTGTTTTTT
V gene: TRBV13; clone size: .; J gene: TRBJ2-1; D gene: TRBD2; CDR3 length: 12; CDR3 protein: CAGSGRGDEQFF; CDR3 DNA: TGTGCCGGCAGCGGGAGGGGGGATGAGCAGTTCTTC
V gene: TRBV5-1; clone size: .; J gene: TRBJ2-1; D gene: TRBD2; CDR3 length: 14; CDR3 protein: CASSFLAGENEQFF; CDR3 DNA: TGCGCCAGCAGCTTCCTAGCGGGAGAGAATGAGCAGTTCTTC
V gene: TRBV9; clone size: .; J gene: TRBJ2-2; D gene: .; CDR3 length: 16; CDR3 protein: CASSGGRRGNTGELFF; CDR3 DNA: TGTGCCAGCAGCGGGGGGCGGCGGGGTAACACCGGGGAGCTGTTTTTT
V gene: TRBV14; clone size: .; J gene: TRBJ1-4; D gene: .; CDR3 length: 17; CDR3 protein: CASSQEGAWSVDEKLFF; CDR3 DNA: TGTGCCAGCAGCCAAGAAGGGGCGTGGTCCGTCGATGAAAAACTGTTTTTT
V gene: TRBV6-6; clone size: once; J gene: TRBJ1-4; D gene: .; CDR3 length: 13; CDR3 protein: CASSYSGLEKLFF; CDR3 DNA: TGTGCCAGCAGTTACTCGGGGCTTGAAAAACTGTTTTTT
V gene: TRBV7-2; clone size: .; J gene: TRBJ1-1; D gene: .; CDR3 length: 16; CDR3 protein: CASSPQPPGHNTEAFF; CDR3 DNA: TGTGCCAGCAGCCCTCAGCCCCCGGGCCACAACACTGAAGCTTTCTTT
V gene: TRBV28; clone size: .; J gene: TRBJ2-7; D gene: TRBD2; CDR3 length: 15; CDR3 protein: CATGTSGGVSYEQYF; CDR3 DNA: TGTGCCACCGGCACCAGCGGGGGGGTTTCCTACGAGCAGTACTTC
V gene: TRBV19; clone size: .; J gene: TRBJ1-4; D gene: .; CDR3 length: 15; CDR3 protein: CASRAGLLHNEKLFF; CDR3 DNA: TGTGCCAGTAGGGCTGGTCTTCTGCATAATGAAAAACTGTTTTTT
V gene: TRBV10-3; clone size: .; J gene: TRBJ2-7; D gene: TRBD1; CDR3 length: 14; CDR3 protein: CAISYRDRGGEQYF; CDR3 DNA: TGTGCCATCAGTTACCGGGACAGGGGTGGCGAGCAGTACTTC
V gene: TRBV27; clone size: .; J gene: TRBJ1-2; D gene: .; CDR3 length: 12; CDR3 protein: CASSSFLGGYTF; CDR3 DNA: TGTGCCAGCAGTTCATTCCTAGGTGGCTACACCTTC
V gene: TRBV6-6; clone size: .; J gene: TRBJ2-5; D gene: TRBD1; CDR3 length: 14; CDR3 protein: CASRTNTGEETQYF; CDR3 DNA: TGTGCCAGCAGAACCAATACAGGGGAAGAGACCCAGTACTTC
V gene: TRBV7-3; clone size: .; J gene: TRBJ2-3; D gene: .; CDR3 length: 15; CDR3 protein: CASSLTGGRTDTQYF; CDR3 DNA: TGTGCCAGCAGCTTAACGGGCGGACGCACAGATACGCAGTATTTT
V gene: TRBV7-2; clone size: .; J gene: TRBJ1-1; D gene: TRBD1; CDR3 length: 15; CDR3 protein: CASRVGDRGRTEAFF; CDR3 DNA: TGTGCCAGCAGAGTAGGAGACAGGGGTAGGACTGAAGCTTTCTTT
V gene: TRBV5-8; clone size: .; J gene: TRBJ1-3; D gene: TRBD1; CDR3 length: 17; CDR3 protein: CASSLGRGIGLRNTIYF; CDR3 DNA: TGTGCCAGCAGCTTGGGCAGGGGGATAGGGCTGCGAAACACCATATATTTT
V gene: TRBV5-5; clone size: .; J gene: TRBJ1-6; D gene: TRBD1; CDR3 length: 20; CDR3 protein: CASSLVILNRRQGLNSPLHF; CDR3 DNA: TGTGCCAGCAGCTTAGTAATTTTGAATCGGCGACAGGGTCTGAATTCACCCCTCCACTTT
V gene: TRBV5-5; clone size: .; J gene: TRBJ1-6; D gene: TRBD1; CDR3 length: 16; CDR3 protein: CASSLPWTGRNSPLHF; CDR3 DNA: TGTGCCAGCAGCTTACCCTGGACAGGGCGTAATTCACCCCTCCACTTT
V gene: TRBV12-2; clone size: .; J gene: TRBJ2-1; D gene: .; CDR3 length: 14; CDR3 protein: CASRRLAGTNEQFF; CDR3 DNA: TGTGCAAGTCGCCGACTAGCGGGGACCAATGAGCAGTTCTTC
V gene: TRBV6-2/TRBV6-3; clone size: .; J gene: TRBJ1-6; D gene: .; CDR3 length: 12; CDR3 protein: CASSDTGAPLHF; CDR3 DNA: TGTGCCAGCAGCGACACGGGGGCACCCCTCCACTTT
V gene: TRBV6-2/TRBV6-3; clone size: once; J gene: TRBJ1-5; D gene: .; CDR3 length: 12; CDR3 protein: CASSQRRQPQHF; CDR3 DNA: TGTGCCAGCAGCCAACGCCGCCAGCCCCAGCATTTT
V gene: TRBV7-2; clone size: .; J gene: TRBJ1-4; D gene: .; CDR3 length: 15; CDR3 protein: CASSLQGFTNEKLFF; CDR3 DNA: TGTGCCAGCAGCTTACAGGGATTCACTAATGAAAAACTGTTTTTT
V gene: TRBV15; clone size: once; J gene: TRBJ1-4; D gene: .; CDR3 length: 13; CDR3 protein: CATSTGSGEKLFF; CDR3 DNA: TGTGCCACCAGCACAGGGTCTGGGGAAAAACTGTTTTTT
V gene: TRBV7-2; clone size: .; J gene: TRBJ2-7; D gene: TRBD1; CDR3 length: 15; CDR3 protein: CASSLGMAGTGSFLF; CDR3 DNA: TGTGCCAGCAGCTTGGGTATGGCGGGGACAGGGTCATTTCTGTTC
V gene: TRBV12-5; clone size: .; J gene: TRBJ1-4; D gene: .; CDR3 length: 14; CDR3 protein: CASAMGAVDEKLFF; CDR3 DNA: TGTGCTAGTGCCATGGGGGCAGTTGATGAAAAACTGTTTTTT
V gene: TRBV5-6; clone size: .; J gene: TRBJ2-3; D gene: .; CDR3 length: 15; CDR3 protein: CASSAEGGLTDTQYF; CDR3 DNA: TGTGCCAGCAGCGCCGAGGGGGGTCTAACAGATACGCAGTATTTT
V gene: TRBV5-1; clone size: few; J gene: TRBJ1-1; D gene: .; CDR3 length: 16; CDR3 protein: CASSLSLSGQGTEAFF; CDR3 DNA: TGCGCCAGCAGCTTGAGTCTATCGGGGCAGGGAACTGAAGCTTTCTTT
V gene: TRBV5-5; clone size: once; J gene: TRBJ1-1; D gene: .; CDR3 length: 14; CDR3 protein: CASSVQTGPTEAFF; CDR3 DNA: TGTGCCAGCAGCGTCCAAACAGGGCCCACTGAAGCTTTCTTT
V gene: TRBV18; clone size: once; J gene: TRBJ2-5; D gene: .; CDR3 length: 16; CDR3 protein: CASSPAPSAYQETQYF; CDR3 DNA: TGTGCCAGCTCACCGGCCCCTAGCGCTTACCAAGAGACCCAGTACTTC
V gene: TRBV20-1; clone size: .; J gene: TRBJ1-1; D gene: .; CDR3 length: 13; CDR3 protein: CSASRGGNTEAFF; CDR3 DNA: TGCAGTGCTAGTAGGGGAGGGAACACTGAAGCTTTCTTT
V gene: TRBV27; clone size: .; J gene: TRBJ2-7; D gene: .; CDR3 length: 13; CDR3 protein: CASSLSVGVQQYF; CDR3 DNA: TGTGCCAGCAGTTTATCGGTTGGGGTCCAGCAGTACTTC
V gene: TRBV7-2; clone size: .; J gene: TRBJ2-3; D gene: TRBD2; CDR3 length: 14; CDR3 protein: CASSATSGSNTQYF; CDR3 DNA: TGTGCCAGCAGCGCGACTAGCGGGAGTAATACGCAGTATTTT
V gene: TRBV12-3/TRBV12-4; clone size: .; J gene: TRBJ1-2; D gene: .; CDR3 length: 13; CDR3 protein: CASSFGTRYGYTF; CDR3 DNA: TGTGCCAGCAGCTTTGGGACCCGCTATGGCTACACCTTC
V gene: TRBV5-1; clone size: .; J gene: TRBJ1-4; D gene: .; CDR3 length: 15; CDR3 protein: CASSFRGIGNEKLFF; CDR3 DNA: TGCGCCAGCAGCTTTAGGGGTATTGGGAATGAAAAACTGTTTTTT
V gene: TRBV7-8; clone size: .; J gene: TRBJ1-1; D gene: .; CDR3 length: 15; CDR3 protein: CASSRVGRPNTEAFF; CDR3 DNA: TGTGCCAGCAGCCGAGTCGGCAGACCAAACACTGAAGCTTTCTTT
V gene: TRBV20-1; clone size: .; J gene: TRBJ1-1; D gene: .; CDR3 length: 11; CDR3 protein: CSARGNTEAFF; CDR3 DNA: TGCAGTGCTAGGGGAAACACTGAAGCTTTCTTT
V gene: TRBV6-5; clone size: .; J gene: TRBJ2-1; D gene: .; CDR3 length: 12; CDR3 protein: CASTDEYNEQFF; CDR3 DNA: TGTGCCAGCACCGACGAGTACAATGAGCAGTTCTTC
V gene: TRBV5-1; clone size: .; J gene: TRBJ2-1; D gene: .; CDR3 length: 15; CDR3 protein: CASSLGGVENNEQFF; CDR3 DNA: TGCGCCAGCAGCTTGGGCGGGGTCGAGAACAATGAGCAGTTCTTC
V gene: TRBV9; clone size: .; J gene: TRBJ2-7; D gene: .; CDR3 length: 14; CDR3 protein: CASSLGHGSYEQYF; CDR3 DNA: TGTGCCAGCAGCTTAGGACACGGCTCCTACGAGCAGTACTTC
V gene: TRBV18; clone size: .; J gene: TRBJ1-1; D gene: TRBD1; CDR3 length: 16; CDR3 protein: CASSRNVDRRGAEAFF; CDR3 DNA: TGTGCCAGCTCACGAAACGTGGACAGGCGGGGGGCTGAAGCTTTCTTT
V gene: TRBV4-3; clone size: .; J gene: TRBJ2-2; D gene: .; CDR3 length: 14; CDR3 protein: CASSQGPFTGELFF; CDR3 DNA: TGCGCCAGCAGCCAAGGACCGTTCACCGGGGAGCTGTTTTTT
V gene: TRBV7-3; clone size: .; J gene: TRBJ1-1; D gene: .; CDR3 length: 14; CDR3 protein: CASSLRGGATEAFF; CDR3 DNA: TGTGCCAGCAGCTTAAGGGGGGGTGCCACTGAAGCTTTCTTT
V gene: TRBV15; clone size: once; J gene: TRBJ1-1; D gene: .; CDR3 length: 18; CDR3 protein: CATSRDLLDAEGGTEAFF; CDR3 DNA: TGTGCCACCAGCAGAGATCTCCTGGACGCCGAGGGGGGCACTGAAGCTTTCTTT
V gene: TRBV29-1; clone size: .; J gene: TRBJ2-2; D gene: .; CDR3 length: 11; CDR3 protein: CSVGVFGELFF; CDR3 DNA: TGCAGCGTAGGTGTCTTCGGGGAGCTGTTTTTT